One and the same sample provided the 9 T cell receptor beta chains below, sequenced in a study of cytomegalovirus exposure and HLA in healthy donors. With 60 Vbeta and 13 Jbeta primers, the PCR was carried out. TCRdb's copy holds only in-frame clones and misses some; the assay was immunoSEQ multiplex PCR. Found here are roughly 120,000 clones, around 69% of them singletons; the top ten hold just over 8%. The sequenced sample was PBMCs. The receptor source for this set is a woman aged 40 to 50 in good health and CMV-seropositive.

In its sample, this clone was seen once. The rearrangement uses TRBV5-6 and TRBJ1-2; 8 nucleotides align to TRBD1. The germline CDR1 and CDR2 sequences are SGHDT and YYEEEE. This CDR3 comprises 15 residues. The V and J ends lost 4 bases and 1 base, in that order; junction bases with no gene match: 6. The CDR3 sequence is CASSPWDRINYGYTF. In DNA, the CDR3 is TGTGCCAGCAGCCCCTGGGACAGGATTAACTATGGCTACACCTTC.

The chain is built from TRBV15 and TRBJ1-1; D possibly corresponds to TRBD1 (5 bases). The CDR3 covers 20 residues. Trimming removed 3 bases from V and 4 bases from J, with 30 bases in between. From germline, CDR1 is LNHNV and CDR2 YYDKDF (reference sequence). The DNA for the CDR3 is TGTGCCACCAGCAGGCCTTCCTCGGGGGGAAGTCAGGGAGGGAGCACTGAAGCTTTCTTT. Translated, it gives CATSRPSSGGSQGGSTEAFF.

CDR3 region: CASSVSGNNSPLHF. CDR3 coding DNA: TGTGCCAGCAGCGTATCCGGTAATAATTCACCCCTCCACTTT. The rearrangement uses TRBV9 and TRBJ1-6; D uncertain. Germline V gives CDR1 SGDLS, CDR2 YYNGEE. The CDR3 covers 14 residues. V was trimmed by 1 base and J by 5 bases, leaving 7 bases between them.

The V call is TRBV5-1, the J call TRBJ1-1; D is unresolved. Between the trimmed V and J ends, which lost 0 bases and 6 bases, there was a span of 12 bases. The CDR3 contains 14 residues. Looked up from germline, CDR1 is SGHRS and CDR2 is YFSETQ. CDR3 DNA: TGCGCCAGCAGCTTGGCACCTACCGGTGCTGAAGCTTTCTTT. Protein: CASSLAPTGAEAFF.

The chain carries TRBV19 and TRBJ1-2; D unclear. The CDR3 extends over 12 amino acids. The V end lost 5 bases, the J end lost 13 bases, and 17 bases lay between the germline ends. Per the germline V gene, CDR1 is LNHDA and CDR2 is SQIVND (reference sequence). The CDR3 loop is CASSFLDLSATF. Written as DNA, the CDR3 is TGTGCCAGTAGTTTCCTCGACTTAAGCGCCACCTTC.

The chain is built from TRBV29-1 and TRBJ2-3; 13 bases match TRBD2. Trimming at V came to 6 bases and at J to 2 bases, leaving 5 bases not matched to a gene. The CDR3 sequence is 15 residues long. Germline CDR1 SQVTM, CDR2 ANQGSEA. In DNA form, the CDR3 reads TGCAGCGTCTATGGGACTAGCGGGGACACAGATACGCAGTATTTT. This translates into CSVYGTSGDTDTQYF.

The sample holds a few counts of this clone. V gene TRBV5-4 combines with J gene TRBJ2-3, with 8 bases identical to TRBD1. This CDR3 is 15 amino acids long. Trimming took 3 bases from V and 0 from J; bases not matched to a gene: 3. CDR1 is SGHNT and CDR2 is YYREEE in the germline V gene (reference sequence). The CDR3 protein is CASSSGTGSTDTQYF. The CDR3 DNA follows: TGTGCCAGCAGCTCGGGGACAGGTAGCACAGATACGCAGTATTTT.

The V gene is TRBV2, the J gene TRBJ2-3, with 7 bases aligning to TRBD2. Per the germline V gene, CDR1 is SNHLY and CDR2 is FYNNEI. CDR3 length: 14 amino acids. V was pared by 9 bases and J by 0 bases, with 6 bases of the junction left unmatched. The DNA of the CDR3 is TGTGCCAGTACCCTAGCGGCTAGCACAGATACGCAGTATTTT. It codes for CASTLAASTDTQYF.

The chain uses TRBV2 and TRBJ1-1; unclear D gene. The CDR3 length is 12 residues. V lost 9 bases and J 7 bases, leaving 15 bases between the germline ends. Per germline, CDR1 SNHLY and CDR2 FYNNEI. The CDR3 nucleotides are TGTGCCAGTTCGAACAACGGAGATGAAGCTTTCTTT. This translates into CASSNNGDEAFF. Full variable domain (rest looked up from reference TRBV2 and TRBJ1-1): EPEVTQTPSHQVTQMGQEVILRCVPISNHLYFYWYRQILGQKVEFLVSFYNNEISEKSEIFDDQFSVERPDGSNFTLKIRSTKLEDSAMYFCASSNNGDEAFFGQGTRLTVV.